The clone carrying this TCR beta chain was picked up many times. The data originate from a study of neurological immune-mediated disorders. One entry per CDR3 protein, called by TCRdb with MiXCR from the 5' RACE reads. The sample consists of more than 70,000 distinct CDR3 sequences, roughly 10% of them appearing once. Stated time point: longitudinal time-point 1 (baseline). Input material: PBMCs. The receptor was derived from a man aged 25 to 40 in good health.

CDR3 nucleotides: TGTGCCAGCAGCCCCGAGGGAGCACGGGAAAAACTGTTTTTT. Residues: CASSPEGAREKLFF. V gene TRBV7-9 combines with J gene TRBJ1-4; D gene ambiguous. Germline loops: CDR1 SEHNR, CDR2 FQNEAQ (reference sequence). This CDR3 spans 14 amino acids. Trimming cost V 5 bases and J 8 bases, with 15 bases left between them.